The entry that follows covers one T cell receptor beta chain sequence. Its antigen is still unknown. This specimen belongs to a study of cytomegalovirus exposure and HLA in healthy donors. PCR primers comprised 60 Vbeta and 13 Jbeta primers. Sequenced by immunoSEQ multiplex PCR; TCRdb stores in-frame clones only, minus some. This listing includes 100,000 to 150,000 clones. V was trimmed by 3 bases and J by 8 bases, leaving 9 bases between them. This CDR3 comprises 12 residues. Germline V gene data show CDR1 as SGHVS and CDR2 as FQNEAQ. Study-wide points: DRB1 showed the most TCR associations and HLA-C the fewest in a later analysis, as rates varied by HLA locus. Later examination showed HLA-associated TCR beta chains had greater clonal expansion than equally common others.

These donors, healthy bone marrow donors, were studied. The J gene is TRBJ2-3, the V gene TRBV7-8; D possibly corresponds to TRBD1 (5 bases). Sequencing was done on a sample of PBMCs. The sequence was collected from a man aged 18 to 30 in good health and CMV-seronegative. The CDR3 coding sequence is TGTGCCAGCAGCTTTGGGGCTGGTACGCAGTATTTT. Amino acids: CASSFGAGTQYF. The variable domain in full, completed from reference TRBV7-8 and TRBJ2-3, reads GAGVSQSPRYKVAKRGQDVALRCDPISGHVSLFWYQQALGQGPEFLTYFQNEAQLDKSGLPSDRFFAERPEGSVSTLKIQRTQQEDSAVYLCASSFGAGTQYFGPGTRLTVL.